These 30 T cell receptor beta chains came from one sample sequenced in a study of shared clonotypes between healthy human individuals. Terminally differentiated effector memory CD45RA+ cells were excluded from the naive CD8 cells, which were CD45RO-negative and positively selected for CCR7. Assay: immunoSEQ multiplex PCR; the TCRdb copy retains only in-frame clones and omits some. Of around 2,000,000 clones listed, about 94% are singletons. Material for sequencing was naive CD8+ T cells sorted from blood. Source of these receptors: a man younger than 30 in good health.

The table lists this clone with a count of one. The chain combines TRBV5-8 with TRBJ1-5; no firm D call. The ends were cut back, 0 bases at V and 5 bases at J, with 6 bases in the middle. The germline CDR1 and CDR2 sequences are SGHTS and YDEGEE. The CDR3 consists of 13 residues. The CDR3 DNA reads as TGTGCCAGCAGCTTGGGGGAGGATCAGCCCCAGCATTTT. It is translated as CASSLGEDQPQHF.

V gene TRBV28 combines with J gene TRBJ2-7; the D gene is possibly TRBD2 (5 bases). The CDR3 length is 18 residues. V was clipped by 4 bases and J by 0 bases, with 22 bases between them. From germline, CDR1 is MDHEN and CDR2 SYDVKM. The CDR3 DNA reads as TGTGCCAGCAGTTCCGTTCACTTAGCGCCCGTAGACTCCTACGAGCAGTACTTC. Translation gives CASSSVHLAPVDSYEQYF.

The V call is TRBV10-3, the J call TRBJ2-7; D is perhaps TRBD1 (5 bases). CDR3 length equals 13 residues. CDR1 and CDR2 from the germline V gene are ENHRY and SYGVKD. With 3 bases removed from V and 6 bases from J, the gap between germline ends came to 12 bases. Here the CDR3 reads CAISDQAGREQYF. As DNA, the CDR3 is TGTGCCATCAGTGATCAGGCAGGGCGCGAGCAGTACTTC.

V gene TRBV5-1 combines with J gene TRBJ2-3; a possible D gene is TRBD2 (6 bases). CDR1 is SGHRS, CDR2 YFSETQ, per germline. Trimming stripped 3 bases from V and 2 bases from J, with 13 bases between. The CDR3 runs 15 residues. The CDR3 DNA follows: TGCGCCAGCAGCTGGGGGGTAGTTATCACAGATACGCAGTATTTT. Amino acids: CASSWGVVITDTQYF.

The V call is TRBV4-3, the J call TRBJ2-1; D not resolved. This CDR3 spans 17 amino acids. From germline, CDR1 is LGHNA and CDR2 YSLEER. Trimming cost V 0 bases and J 5 bases, with 17 bases left between them. CDR3 residues: CASSQDTLATPNNEQFF. The CDR3 bases are TGCGCCAGCAGCCAAGATACGCTCGCTACTCCAAACAATGAGCAGTTCTTC.

CDR3 loop: CASSGLAGGFVYYEQYF. CDR3 sequence (DNA): TGCGCCAGCAGCGGACTAGCGGGAGGGTTCGTCTACTACGAGCAGTACTTC. The chain uses TRBV10-1 and TRBJ2-7; TRBD2 matches at 15 bases. Unmatched junction bases numbered 9, after V lost 6 bases and J lost 3 bases. From germline, CDR1 is WNHNN and CDR2 SYGVQD (reference sequence). CDR3 length: 17 residues.

The chain joins TRBV7-9 to TRBJ1-4; no clear D. Germline V gene lookup returns CDR1 SEHNR and CDR2 FQNEAQ (reference sequence). Trimming cost V 1 base and J 6 bases, with 12 bases left between them. CDR3 length equals 15 residues. CDR3: CASSLDPGMDEKLFF. The CDR3 bases are TGTGCCAGCAGCTTAGACCCCGGAATGGATGAAAAACTGTTTTTT.

The CDR3 region has the DNA TGTGCCAGCAGCGTAGAGGCGAAACCCAATGGCTACACCTTC. Its translation: CASSVEAKPNGYTF. V is TRBV9 and J is TRBJ1-2; no firm D call. The CDR3 contains 14 residues. V was trimmed by 0 bases and J by 6 bases, leaving 12 bases between them. The germline CDR1 and CDR2 sequences are SGDLS and YYNGEE.

CDR3 residues: CASSVWTGVEQETQYF. The CDR3 DNA reads as TGTGCCAGCAGCGTATGGACAGGGGTGGAACAAGAGACCCAGTACTTC. The gene calls are TRBV11-1 and TRBJ2-5; TRBD1 agrees at 9 bases. CDR3 length equals 16 residues. Germline V lookup: CDR1 SGHAT, CDR2 FQDESV (reference sequence). V was clipped by 5 bases and J by 2 bases; unmatched bases: 9. Drawing the rest from reference TRBV11-1 and TRBJ2-5, the complete variable domain is EAEVAQSPRYKITEKSQAVAFWCDPISGHATLYWYRQILGQGPELLVQFQDESVVDDSQLPKDRFSAERLKGVDSTLKIQPAELGDSAMYLCASSVWTGVEQETQYFGPGTRLLVL.

The chain links TRBV7-6 to TRBJ1-3, with 9 positions matching TRBD1. J gave up 0 bases and V 6 bases, and 15 bases lay outside the gene matches. The CDR3 contains 19 residues. Germline values: CDR1 SGHVS, CDR2 FNYEAQ. The CDR3 is CASSSPGRDRVSSGNTIYF. CDR3 DNA sequence: TGTGCCAGCAGTTCCCCAGGGAGGGACAGGGTGAGCTCTGGAAACACCATATATTTT.

The chain links TRBV5-1 to TRBJ2-7; D is ambiguous. This CDR3 is 13 amino acids long. Trimming pared 7 bases from V and 4 bases from J, leaving 15 bases between. CDR1 and CDR2 from the germline V gene are SGHRS and YFSETQ. The CDR3 sequence is CASGDRSQYEQYF. The CDR3 DNA sequence: TGCGCCAGCGGTGACCGATCTCAATACGAGCAGTACTTC.

The chain links TRBV7-9 to TRBJ2-7; 8 positions match TRBD1. This CDR3 is built from 14 residues. The J segment lost 6 bases and the V segment lost 5 bases, leaving 9 bases of the junction unmatched. In germline, CDR1 is SEHNR, CDR2 FQNEAQ (reference sequence). The CDR3 region has the DNA TGTGCCAGCAGCACAGGGACAGGTGTAGGCGAGCAGTACTTC. Its translation: CASSTGTGVGEQYF.

Concerning this clone itself: The same CDR3 is also encoded by other DNA sequences in this sample. The J gene is TRBJ2-7, the V gene TRBV28; D not certain. Per germline, CDR1 MDHEN and CDR2 SYDVKM. The CDR3 is made up of 11 amino acids. Trimming stripped 5 bases from V and 4 bases from J, with 6 bases between. The CDR3 DNA sequence: TGTGCCAGCAGTGCCAGATACGAGCAGTACTTC. This sequence encodes CASSARYEQYF.

Comments on this clone: Other DNA sequences in the sample encode the same CDR3. CDR3 bases: TGTGCCAGCAGCGCCGGGACAGGTTTCTACGAGCAGTACTTC. Its translation: CASSAGTGFYEQYF. The J gene is TRBJ2-7, the V gene TRBV9, with 8 bases that match TRBD1. In germline, CDR1 is SGDLS, CDR2 YYNGEE. This CDR3 comprises 14 residues. Unmatched junction bases numbered 5, after V lost 3 bases and J lost 3 bases.

This clone showed up just once. This chain connects TRBV7-2 to TRBJ2-7, with D unclear. The V and J ends lost 5 bases and 7 bases respectively, with 15 bases between them. The CDR3 runs 13 residues. Looked up from germline, CDR1 is SGHTA and CDR2 is FQGNSA. This CDR3 is CASSRILLGEQYF. DNA of the CDR3: TGTGCCAGCAGCCGCATCCTCCTGGGTGAGCAGTACTTC.

The rearrangement uses TRBV2 and TRBJ2-7; 12 bases line up with TRBD2. The CDR3 contains 14 residues. J was trimmed by 4 bases and V by 6 bases; bases with no gene match: 4. CDR1 and CDR2 from the germline V gene are SNHLY and FYNNEI. CDR3 DNA sequence: TGTGCCAGCAGCACTAGCGGGAGGATTTACGAGCAGTACTTC. This codes for CASSTSGRIYEQYF. Supplemented by reference TRBV2 and TRBJ2-7, the full variable domain reads EPEVTQTPSHQVTQMGQEVILRCVPISNHLYFYWYRQILGQKVEFLVSFYNNEISEKSEIFDDQFSVERPDGSNFTLKIRSTKLEDSAMYFCASSTSGRIYEQYFGPGTRLTVT.

V and J are TRBV25-1 and TRBJ1-1, with 7 nucleotides matching TRBD1. The germline gives CDR1 MGHDK, CDR2 SYGVNS. Trimming cost V 6 bases and J 4 bases; bases outside gene matches: 17. The CDR3 is 17 amino acids. CDR3 sequence: CASSLDRVWTFVTEAFF. CDR3 nucleotide sequence: TGTGCCAGCAGCTTAGACAGGGTATGGACCTTTGTCACTGAAGCTTTCTTT.

The CDR3 spells CASSSRTNTEAFF. Here the CDR3 DNA reads TGCGCCAGCAGCTCCCGAACGAACACTGAAGCTTTCTTT. This chain connects TRBV4-1 to TRBJ1-1, with D uncertain. Germline-derived CDR1 and CDR2 are MGHRA and YSYEKL. V was cut by 5 bases and J by 1 base, with 8 bases left in between. CDR3 size: 13 residues.

The V gene is TRBV4-1, the J gene TRBJ1-3; tentative D call: TRBD1 (5 bases). With 0 bases removed from V and 7 bases from J, the gap between germline ends came to 13 bases. Germline V gives CDR1 MGHRA, CDR2 YSYEKL. The CDR3 is 15 amino acids. The CDR3 DNA reads as TGCGCCAGCAGCCAAGATCCGTCGGGGGGGAACACCATATATTTT. Its protein is CASSQDPSGGNTIYF.

This clone was recorded only once. The chain couples TRBV28 to TRBJ2-4; D is perhaps TRBD1 or TRBD2 (5 bases each). The CDR3 is made up of 15 amino acids. V shed 5 bases and J shed 0 bases, with 11 bases lying between them. Germline V gene sequence: CDR1 MDHEN, CDR2 SYDVKM. The chain's CDR3 is CASSDWDLAKNIQYF. The CDR3 DNA sequence: TGTGCCAGCAGTGACTGGGACCTAGCCAAAAACATTCAGTACTTC.

The V gene is TRBV9, the J gene TRBJ2-3; TRBD2 matches 11 bases. Germline-derived CDR1 and CDR2 are SGDLS and YYNGEE. CDR3 length equals 18 residues. The J segment lost 4 bases and the V segment lost 0 bases, leaving 10 bases of the junction unmatched. In DNA, the CDR3 is TGTGCCAGCAGCGTAGTTCTAGCGGGAGGAGTCGGATCAGATACGCAGTATTTT. Translation: CASSVVLAGGVGSDTQYF.

V usage is TRBV27 and J usage is TRBJ1-5, with TRBD1 matching 10 bases. The CDR3 sequence is 16 residues long. V lost 5 bases, J lost 2 bases, and 6 bases stayed unmatched. In germline, CDR1 is MNHEY, CDR2 SMNVEV (reference sequence). CDR3 region: CASSPDRGQGNQPQHF. The DNA of the CDR3 is TGTGCCAGCAGTCCCGACAGGGGGCAGGGCAATCAGCCCCAGCATTTT.

V is TRBV19 and J is TRBJ2-2, with 8 positions matching TRBD2. This CDR3 has 15 residues. J lost 4 bases, V lost 2 bases, and 3 bases had no gene match. The V gene's germline CDR1 is LNHDA and CDR2 SQIVND (reference sequence). DNA of the CDR3: TGTGCCAGTAGTATATACCTAGCGGGCACCGGGGAGCTGTTTTTT. Amino acid sequence: CASSIYLAGTGELFF.

Worth noting for this clone: Other DNA sequences within the sample encode an identical CDR3. The genes are TRBV5-8 and TRBJ2-2; D unresolved. The CDR3 totals 14 residues. Germline V lookup: CDR1 SGHTS, CDR2 YDEGEE. Trimming took off 2 bases at V and 0 bases at J, with 5 bases between the two ends. The CDR3 coding sequence is TGTGCCAGCAGCTTAGGTCCGAACACCGGGGAGCTGTTTTTT. Its protein product is CASSLGPNTGELFF.

This chain links TRBV30 with TRBJ1-5; D gene ambiguous. Trimming shortened V by 1 base and J by 0 bases, and 7 bases separated the two germline ends. The CDR3 has 14 residues. The V gene's germline CDR1 is GTSNPN and CDR2 SVGIG (reference sequence). The CDR3 DNA is TGTGCCTGGAGTGGGGTCCTTAGCAATCAGCCCCAGCATTTT. Protein: CAWSGVLSNQPQHF.

This clone was found once. The chain carries TRBV5-6 and TRBJ2-1; 13 nucleotides match TRBD2. The CDR3 sequence is 16 residues long. J was trimmed by 2 bases and V by 3 bases; bases with no gene match: 2. The germline V gene has CDR1 SGHDT and CDR2 YYEEEE. DNA for the CDR3: TGTGCCAGCAGCTGGGGGACTAGCGGGACCTACAATGAGCAGTTCTTC. It encodes CASSWGTSGTYNEQFF.

V and J are TRBV2 and TRBJ2-2; TRBD2 agrees at 8 bases. With V trimmed by 7 bases and J by 9 bases, 7 bases remained unmatched. CDR1 is SNHLY and CDR2 is FYNNEI in the germline V gene. CDR3 length equals 13 residues. The CDR3 spells CASTMTSERELFF. The CDR3 DNA follows: TGTGCCAGCACCATGACTAGCGAAAGGGAGCTGTTTTTT.

This clone was found a few times. This rearrangement joins TRBV25-1 to TRBJ2-5; D may be TRBD1 (5 bases). The CDR3 extends over 15 amino acids. Between the trimmed V and J ends, which lost 2 bases and 4 bases, there was a span of 14 bases. Germline CDR1 reads MGHDK; CDR2 reads SYGVNS. This CDR3 reads CASSEIVTDPETQYF. CDR3 nucleotide sequence: TGTGCCAGCAGTGAAATAGTGACAGACCCAGAGACCCAGTACTTC. Based on the CDR3 plus reference TRBV25-1 and TRBJ2-5, the full variable domain is EADIYQTPRYLVIGTGKKITLECSQTMGHDKMYWYQQDPGMELHLIHYSYGVNSTEKGDLSSESTVSRIRTEHFPLTLESARPSHTSQYLCASSEIVTDPETQYFGPGTRLLVL.

V gene TRBV27 combines with J gene TRBJ1-6; TRBD1 aligns across 8 bases. This CDR3 comprises 14 residues. Trimming took 6 bases from V and 6 from J; bases not matched to a gene: 4. In germline, CDR1 is MNHEY, CDR2 SMNVEV (reference sequence). CDR3 coding DNA: TGTGCCAGCAGGCACACAGGGGGTAATTCACCCCTCCACTTT. Its protein is CASRHTGGNSPLHF.

The chain carries TRBV4-1 and TRBJ2-7; the D gene is possibly TRBD2 (5 bases). Trimming stripped 0 bases from V and 1 base from J, with 10 bases between. CDR3 length equals 15 residues. Germline-derived CDR1 and CDR2 are MGHRA and YSYEKL. CDR3 in DNA: TGCGCCAGCAGCCAAGATCCGGGAACTTCCTACGAGCAGTACTTC. Translated, it gives CASSQDPGTSYEQYF.